This T cell receptor beta chain was sequenced during a study of T-cell memory formation after mild COVID-19 (dated by TCRdb to the early 2020s). A note on the overall study: TCR sequence clusters from the two donors were largely donor specific. T-cell clones expanding and contracting after mild COVID-19 in a couple of donors were tracked by longitudinal TCRalpha and TCRbeta repertoire sequencing. The cohort comprised two young, previously healthy adult volunteers, one female and one male. What the authors observed across the whole study: Contracting CD4+ clones appeared mostly in the CM and EM memory subsets, whereas CD8+ clones were enriched in EMRA. The second-wave clones that peaked on day 37 were not confirmed to be SARS-CoV-2 specific. From day 15 to 85, contracting clones showed balanced CD4/CD8 phenotypes, whereas a second wave of clones that expanded from day 15 to 37 leaned towards CD4+. The detection of some responding clones in pre-infection memory suggests that pre-existing cross-reactive memory T cells joined the SARS-CoV-2 response. The study included only a couple of mild cases, and larger cohorts that include severe cases with pre-infection samples were judged to be necessary.

Sequencing was carried out with an Illumina NovaSeq 6000. TCRalpha and TCRbeta cDNA libraries were built by 5'RACE with constant-segment primers, adding sample barcodes and unique molecular identifiers. Trizol reagent was used to extract RNA from every sample. Libraries were amplified in two PCR steps, with a second sample barcode and Illumina TruSeq adapters added in the second step. Sequencing of the libraries was done on an Illumina NovaSeq, producing 2 x 150 bp paired-end reads. The study's processing was this. Reads were demultiplexed and collapsed into UMI-guided consensus sequences with migec v1.2.7. With mixcr v2.1.11, UMI consensuses were aligned to TRA and TRB V and J templates and assembled into clonotypes. A clonotype was counted as expanded or contracted only when both edgeR and NoisET called the clonotype significant, with the noise models trained on biological replicates. For edgeR calls, a false discovery rate-adjusted p below 0.01 and a log2 fold-change threshold of 1 were applied. As an exploratory analysis of dynamics, max-normalized trajectories of the 1000 most abundant clonotypes were examined with PCA combined with hierarchical clustering. The CD4 or CD8 phenotype of responding clones was assigned using the separately sequenced CD4+ and CD8+ repertoires. Clones were called with MiXCR by TCRdb after fastp trimmed the public reads at Q25, and only in-frame beta chains were retained. Each record represents a unique CDR3 protein, reported with the most common genes and DNA among its rows. The V and J calls and clone size come from TCRdb's table, not from the authors' own analysis. For this sample there are 120,000 or so distinct CDR3 sequences; approximately 6.2% appear just once. Roughly 2% of the sample lies in the top ten.

Including cysteine and phenylalanine, the CDR3 has 15 amino acids. The entry retains the CDR3 DNA only, 45 bases that are in frame from base 1. Ends trimmed: V by 0 bases, J by 4 bases; bases unmatched to a gene: 6. Reading the germline V gene gives CDR1 SGHRS and CDR2 YFSETQ. PBMCs were isolated by Ficoll-Paque density gradient centrifugation. Details on this clonotype: What antigen it recognizes has not been identified. No base qualities exist here, and no much larger clone lies one base off it.

Sequenced: PBMCs or a T cell subset sorted from them (not recorded which). The chain is assembled from TRBV5-1 and TRBJ1-2; 7 bases in the middle match TRBD1. The TCR comes from an adult woman who had mild COVID-19 (a few samples of this study predate the infection). The sample titles of this study are shuffled in the database, so cell type and time point are left out; the donor was told from shared clones. The CDR3 reads as follows: CASSLDRGGPYGYTF. At the DNA level, the sequence is TGCGCCAGCAGCTTGGACAGGGGTGGTCCCTATGGCTACACCTTC.